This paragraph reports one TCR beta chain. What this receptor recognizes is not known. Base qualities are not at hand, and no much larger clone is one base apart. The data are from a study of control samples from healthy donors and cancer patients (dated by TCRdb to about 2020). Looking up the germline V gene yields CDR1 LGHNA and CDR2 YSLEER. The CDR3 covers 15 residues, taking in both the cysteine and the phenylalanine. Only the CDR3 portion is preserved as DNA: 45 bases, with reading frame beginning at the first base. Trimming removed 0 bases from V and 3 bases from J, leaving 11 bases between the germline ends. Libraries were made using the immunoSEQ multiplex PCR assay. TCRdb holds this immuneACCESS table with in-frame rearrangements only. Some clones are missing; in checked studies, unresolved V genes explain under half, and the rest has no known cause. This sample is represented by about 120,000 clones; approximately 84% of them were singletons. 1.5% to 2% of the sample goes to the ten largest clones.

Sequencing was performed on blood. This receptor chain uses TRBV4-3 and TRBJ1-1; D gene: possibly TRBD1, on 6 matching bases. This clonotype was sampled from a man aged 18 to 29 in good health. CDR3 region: CASSQDLQGDTEAFF. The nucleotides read TGCGCCAGCAGCCAAGATTTACAGGGAGACACTGAAGCTTTCTTT.